This note documents a single T cell receptor (beta chain) sequence. The antigen is undetermined. The data were obtained in a study of beta chain features in type 1 diabetes. Study-wide results and caveats: Shortening of TCRB CDR3s, moderate but significant, appeared in all four CD4+ subsets of Type 1 diabetes patients. Whether TCRB rearrangement is influenced by HLA type went unresolved here.

Since all of the isolated RNA was reverse transcribed, expressed TCRB transcripts were what got sequenced. This table comes from immunoSEQ multiplex PCR, and its TCRdb copy is limited to in-frame clones, with some not included. The sample carries 300,000 to 400,000 clones, 8% to 10% recorded once. Germline lookup yields CDR1 LNHDA and CDR2 SQIVND (reference sequence). Trimming cost V 10 bases and J 7 bases; bases outside gene matches: 16. The CDR3 has 14 residues. The source is a man aged 25 to 45 with type 1 diabetes. Sequenced: central memory CD4+ T cells from blood. This rearrangement joins TRBV19 to TRBJ2-7, with 7 bases identical to TRBD1. The CDR3 DNA is TGTGCCACCTCCACAGGGGCAGGGATAAGGGAGCAGTACTTC. Its protein product is CATSTGAGIREQYF.